The 9 T cell receptor beta chains below were found in one sample sequenced in a study of STAT3 mutations in large granular lymphocyte leukemia. Overall study results and limits: In T-cell large granular lymphocyte leukemia, about half of patients showed multiple immunodominant subclonotypes.

Antigens of these TCRs are unknown. Sequenced by immunoSEQ multiplex PCR; TCRdb stores in-frame clones only, minus some. The sample shows roughly 30,000 clones, about three quarters of them seen only once. The source material was peripheral blood mononuclear cells. These receptors were collected from a woman between 45 and 60 years old with T-cell large granular lymphocyte leukemia. Some clones in this sample may be carry-over from other donors' samples.

The chain is built from TRBV23-1 and TRBJ2-3; unclear D gene. TRBV23-1 is sorted into the ORF group, with uncertain function. The germline V and J ends were trimmed by 3 bases and 0 bases, with 7 bases remaining between them. The CDR3 has 14 residues. The CDR3 protein is CASSQAASTDTQYF. The CDR3 region has the DNA TGCGCCAGCAGTCAGGCAGCCAGCACAGATACGCAGTATTTT.

This chain connects TRBV18 to TRBJ2-3, with 8 bases that match TRBD1. This CDR3 is 16 amino acids long. CDR1 and CDR2 (germline): KGHSH, LQKENI. The ends lost 4 bases at V and 2 bases at J; junction bases unmatched: 8. The CDR3: CASSRDGQGYTDTQYF. DNA for the CDR3: TGTGCCAGCTCACGCGACGGACAGGGATACACAGATACGCAGTATTTT. The full variable domain, its missing parts supplied by reference TRBV18 and TRBJ2-3, is NAGVMQNPRHLVRRRGQEARLRCSPMKGHSHVYWYRQLPEEGLKFMVYLQKENIIDESGMPKERFSAEFPKEGPSILRIQQVVRGDSAAYFCASSRDGQGYTDTQYFGPGTRLTVL.

In nucleotides, the CDR3 is TGCGCCAGCAGCCAGCGGACAGGGACTTTAAGGACCGGGGAGCTGTTTTTT. It codes for CASSQRTGTLRTGELFF. V is TRBV4-1 and J is TRBJ2-2; 8 bases match TRBD1. V was pared by 3 bases and J by 5 bases, with 11 bases of the junction left unmatched. Germline CDR1 is MGHRA and CDR2 is YSYEKL. The CDR3 covers 17 residues.

The rearrangement uses TRBV7-9 and TRBJ2-1; D is unclear. The CDR3 extends over 14 amino acids. Trimming removed 5 bases from V and 6 bases from J, with 14 bases in between. Germline V gene lookup returns CDR1 SEHNR and CDR2 FQNEAQ (reference sequence). This CDR3 reads CASSQQRRRNEQFF. In DNA, the CDR3 is TGTGCCAGCAGCCAACAGAGAAGACGCAATGAGCAGTTCTTC.

This rearrangement joins TRBV5-1 to TRBJ2-2; 13 bases are shared with TRBD2. From germline, CDR1 is SGHRS and CDR2 YFSETQ. Trimming took 3 bases from V and 5 from J; bases not matched to a gene: 7. The length of the CDR3 is 17 residues. CDR3 amino acids: CASSYGLAGERTGELFF. In DNA, the CDR3 is TGCGCCAGCAGCTACGGACTAGCGGGAGAGCGGACCGGGGAGCTGTTTTTT. Full variable domain (missing parts from reference TRBV5-1 and TRBJ2-2): KAGVTQTPRYLIKTRGQQVTLSCSPISGHRSVSWYQQTPGQGLQFLFEYFSETQRNKGNFPGRFSGRQFSNSRSEMNVSTLELGDSALYLCASSYGLAGERTGELFFGEGSRLTVL.

V and J are TRBV30 and TRBJ2-7; D gene unclear. There are 12 residues in the CDR3. The germline CDR1 and CDR2 sequences are GTSNPN and SVGIG (reference sequence). V dropped 0 bases and J dropped 2 bases, with 5 bases sitting between them. CDR3 region: CAWSVGTYEQYF. CDR3 coding DNA: TGTGCCTGGAGTGTCGGCACCTACGAGCAGTACTTC.

This clone was seen a few times. V usage is TRBV4-3 and J usage is TRBJ2-1; 8 bases fit TRBD2. Per the germline V gene, CDR1 is LGHNA and CDR2 is YSLEER. The CDR3 has 16 amino acids. Unmatched junction bases numbered 11, after V lost 2 bases and J lost 8 bases. DNA for the CDR3: TGCGCCAGCAGCCAACTCATAGCGGGACGTAGCGATGAGCAGTTCTTC. It translates to CASSQLIAGRSDEQFF.

The chain joins TRBV28 to TRBJ2-6, with 8 nucleotides matching TRBD1. V trimming: 6 bases; J trimming: 2 bases; junction bases outside the gene matches: 0. CDR1 MDHEN and CDR2 SYDVKM come from the germline V gene. CDR3 length: 14 residues. As DNA, the CDR3 is TGTGCCAGCAGGACAGGGGCTGGGGCCAACGTCCTGACTTTC. Residues: CASRTGAGANVLTF.

The chain recombines TRBV5-1 with TRBJ2-3; TRBD2 is a possible D gene (5 bases). This CDR3 contains 14 residues. Looked up from germline, CDR1 is SGHRS and CDR2 is YFSETQ. The ends were cut back, 5 bases at V and 0 bases at J, with 10 bases in the middle. The chain's CDR3 is CASRPGLSTDTQYF. The CDR3 nucleotides read TGCGCCAGCAGACCCGGACTTAGCACAGATACGCAGTATTTT.